The T cell receptor beta chain under discussion was sequenced for a study of blood T cell repertoires in COVID-19. Study-wide context: Both acute and convalescent COVID-19 samples were obtained from the United States, Italy and Spain. In each case, the material was cDNA or gDNA derived from T cells, B-cell-depleted T cells, or PBMCs.

V shed 0 bases and J shed 1 base, with 10 bases lying between them. The CDR3 is made up of 15 amino acids. Germline V lookup: CDR1 SGDLS, CDR2 YYNGEE. Original processing methods: Estimates of nucleated cell counts were drawn from the amplification of reference gene primers. Method: immunoSEQ multiplex PCR; TCRdb's copy keeps in-frame clones and lacks some. The V and J calls and the clone size are those of that table, but D and trimming were determined from the DNA. The sample holds over 90,000 clones, approximately 84% seen once. This clone was seen once. The TCR sequence derives from a man aged 55 to 70 with acute or convalescent COVID-19. This sequence joins TRBV9 and TRBJ1-1; D remains ambiguous. Sequencing was carried out using peripheral blood. The CDR3 coding sequence is TGTGCCAGCAGCGTAGGAGGGATTCGGAACACTGAAGCTTTCTTT. Translation gives CASSVGGIRNTEAFF.